The 28 T cell receptor beta chains listed next were all sequenced from one sample in a study of T cells in Graves' hyperthyroidism and ophthalmopathy. Authors of the study amplified TCR beta CDR3 regions from RNA transcripts. HTBI primers drove first-round RT-PCR of the TCR CDR3. A single record per CDR3 protein comes from TCRdb applying MiXCR to the multiplex PCR reads. In the table there are a few hundred thousand distinct CDR3 sequences, under 15% of which are singletons. The sequencing sample was made of blood. The receptors were sampled from a woman aged 25 to 39 with Graves' hyperthyroidism.

This clonotype has a count of ten or more. The chain recombines TRBV15 with TRBJ2-1, with D perhaps matching TRBD1 or TRBD2 (5 bases each). Germline assignment: CDR1 LNHNV and CDR2 YYDKDF (reference sequence). CDR3 size: 15 residues. The V gene lost 5 bases and the J gene lost 3 bases, with 14 bases spanning the gap. Written as DNA, the CDR3 is TGTGCCACCAGCGGAATCCGGGACGGCTACAATGAGCAGTTCTTC. This encodes CATSGIRDGYNEQFF. Using reference TRBV15 and TRBJ2-1 for the parts outside the CDR3, the full variable domain is DAMVIQNPRYQVTQFGKPVTLSCSQTLNHNVMYWYQQKSSQAPKLLFHYYDKDFNNEADTPDNFQSRRPNTSFCFLDIRSPGLGDTAMYLCATSGIRDGYNEQFFGPGTRLTVL.

This clonotype was picked up a small number of times. This could be a read error, since a much larger clone is one nucleotide away. The chain has TRBV27 and TRBJ2-1; TRBD2 matches at 9 bases. The CDR3 sequence is 13 residues long. Germline V gene data show CDR1 as MNHEY and CDR2 as SMNVEV (reference sequence). V dropped 6 bases and J dropped 7; count of bases not matched to a gene: 4. CDR3 sequence: CASRGTSWNEQFF. Here the CDR3 DNA reads TGTGCCAGCAGGGGGACTAGCTGGAATGAGCAGTTCTTC.

The J gene is TRBJ2-3, the V gene TRBV12-3 or TRBV12-4; possibly TRBD2 for D (5 bases). The CDR3 extends over 14 amino acids. V lost 7 bases to trimming and J lost 4 bases, with 15 bases between them. DNA for the CDR3: TGTGCCAGCACTGATCAGGAGGTCTCAGATACGCAGTATTTT. Protein sequence: CASTDQEVSDTQYF.

Only a few counts were recorded for this clonotype. This chain connects TRBV5-5 to TRBJ1-2; 12 positions agree with TRBD1. Germline CDR1 reads SGHKS; CDR2 reads YYEKEE (reference sequence). Unmatched junction bases numbered 8, after V lost 4 bases and J lost 1 base. CDR3 length: 17 residues. The DNA for the CDR3 is TGTGCCAGCAGCCCCGGGACAGGGGGCGGCGGTAACTATGGCTACACCTTC. It codes for CASSPGTGGGGNYGYTF.

With respect to this clonotype: This may arise from a read error, as a much more abundant clone is one base away. The chain recombines TRBV28 with TRBJ2-7; D not resolved. Trimming removed 4 bases from V and 5 bases from J, with 18 bases in between. The CDR3 sequence is 15 residues long. CDR1 is MDHEN and CDR2 is SYDVKM in the germline V gene. CDR3 DNA sequence: TGTGCCAGCAGTTCGACCCGTGGGGATACTAACGAGCAGTACTTC. Its translation is CASSSTRGDTNEQYF.

There are a few counts of this clonotype. The V call is TRBV3-1, the J call TRBJ2-7; 13 nucleotides line up with TRBD2. The CDR3 consists of 18 residues. Germline V gene lookup returns CDR1 LGHDT and CDR2 YNNKEL (reference sequence). J lost 2 bases, V lost 5 bases, and 12 bases had no gene match. CDR3 in DNA: TGTGCCAGCAGCTTCCGACTAGCGGGAGGTGGTACTGCCTACGAGCAGTACTTC. Residues: CASSFRLAGGGTAYEQYF.

This clonotype came up once. The chain combines TRBV28 with TRBJ1-2; TRBD1 aligns across 8 bases. The CDR3 extends over 15 amino acids. CDR1 MDHEN and CDR2 SYDVKM come from the germline V gene. The trim removed 6 bases at V and 3 bases at J, leaving 9 bases unmatched. CDR3 sequence reads: CASSSAGGRYYGYTF. The CDR3 DNA is TGTGCCAGCAGCTCAGCAGGGGGCCGGTACTATGGCTACACCTTC.

This clonotype came up many times. In nucleotides, the CDR3 is TGTGCCATCAGTGGGGGGGGAAGAGACGACTTTAGGGATGAGCAGTTCTTC. It specifies CAISGGGRDDFRDEQFF. This chain connects TRBV10-3 to TRBJ2-1; 7 bases align to TRBD2. This CDR3 contains 17 residues. Germline assignment: CDR1 ENHRY and CDR2 SYGVKD. V lost 4 bases and J lost 8; bases outside the gene matches: 17.

Many counts were recorded for this clonotype. This sequence joins TRBV11-2 and TRBJ1-2; perhaps TRBD1 as D (5 bases). The CDR3 has 14 amino acids. CDR1 and CDR2 from the germline V gene are SGHAT and FQNNGV. V was cut by 3 bases and J by 5 bases, with 13 bases left in between. The CDR3 reads CASSLEGRTYGYTF. The CDR3, as DNA: TGTGCCAGCAGCTTGGAGGGACGGACTTATGGCTACACCTTC.

V and J are TRBV6-1 and TRBJ2-7, with D possibly matching TRBD2 (5 bases). The CDR3 runs to 15 residues. Germline V gene sequence: CDR1 MNHNS, CDR2 SASEGT. V was shortened by 7 bases and J by 2 bases, with 18 bases between the two germline ends. The CDR3 spells CASKGVLDGTYEQYF. The CDR3 coding sequence is TGTGCCAGCAAGGGAGTGCTGGACGGCACCTACGAGCAGTACTTC.

This clonotype was seen a handful of times. J is TRBJ2-3 and V is TRBV9, with TRBD2 identical over 7 bases. The CDR3 length is 15 residues. V trimming: 3 bases; J trimming: 1 base; junction bases outside the gene matches: 5. Looked up from germline, CDR1 is SGDLS and CDR2 is YYNGEE. CDR3 sequence reads: CASSGRDYGTDTQYF. CDR3 nucleotides: TGTGCCAGCAGCGGACGGGACTACGGCACAGATACGCAGTATTTT.

To note about this clonotype: With a much larger clone just one base away, this may be a read error. The chain couples TRBV13 to TRBJ2-7, with a weak D call TRBD1 (5 bases). This CDR3 region has 15 residues. Germline CDR1 reads PRHDT; CDR2 reads FYEKMQ (reference sequence). The CDR3 here is CASNLILPTGYEQYF. The CDR3 DNA reads as TGTGCCAGCAACTTAATACTTCCAACAGGCTACGAGCAGTACTTC.

The chain employs TRBV29-1 and TRBJ2-2; no definite D call. The CDR3 spans 12 residues. V gave up 4 bases and J gave up 4 bases, with 7 bases separating them. The germline gives CDR1 SQVTM, CDR2 ANQGSEA. Here the CDR3 DNA reads TGCAGCGTTGGGACGGCCACCGGGGAGCTGTTTTTT. This translates into CSVGTATGELFF.

This clonotype was counted ten times or more. The chain is built from TRBV28 and TRBJ2-7; no definite D call. Germline values: CDR1 MDHEN, CDR2 SYDVKM. The V end lost 6 bases, the J end lost 4 bases, and 10 bases lay between the germline ends. This CDR3 is built from 12 residues. The CDR3 nucleotides are TGTGCCAGCAGCTCACGCCCTTACGAGCAGTACTTC. Protein sequence: CASSSRPYEQYF. The full variable domain, its missing parts supplied by reference TRBV28 and TRBJ2-7, is DVKVTQSSRYLVKRTGEKVFLECVQDMDHENMFWYRQDPGLGLRLIYFSYDVKMKEKGDIPEGYSVSREKKERFSLILESASTNQTSMYLCASSSRPYEQYFGPGTRLTVT.

The genes are TRBV20-1 and TRBJ2-5; D assignment may be TRBD1 or TRBD2 (5 bases each). In germline, CDR1 is DFQATT, CDR2 SNEGSKA (reference sequence). The CDR3 sequence is 12 residues long. This CDR3 is CRMARGQETQYF. The DNA for the CDR3 is TGCCGGATGGCGAGGGGACAAGAGACCCAGTACTTC.

This clonotype was observed a few times. This chain connects TRBV24-1 to TRBJ2-1; a possible D gene is TRBD1 (5 bases). Germline CDR1 is KGHDR and CDR2 is SFDVKD. The V end was cut by 11 bases, the J end by 0 bases, with 13 bases between. CDR3 length: 14 residues. The CDR3 spells CAIQGPSSYNEQFF. The CDR3 region has the DNA TGTGCCATCCAGGGTCCTAGCTCCTACAATGAGCAGTTCTTC.

The chain has TRBV20-1 and TRBJ2-1; no reliable D call. This CDR3 is built from 15 residues. In germline, CDR1 is DFQATT, CDR2 SNEGSKA (reference sequence). V was cut by 6 bases and J by 2 bases, with 17 bases left in between. CDR3 DNA sequence: TGCAGTGCCGTTATTCAAGCGATCCCCTACAATGAGCAGTTCTTC. Translating gives CSAVIQAIPYNEQFF.

This clonotype has more than one count but fewer than ten. The chain combines TRBV5-5 with TRBJ2-5; D is uncertain. Germline V gene data show CDR1 as SGHKS and CDR2 as YYEKEE (reference sequence). Trimming left V 0 bases short and J 1 base short, with 10 bases between. This CDR3 contains 15 residues. CDR3: CASSLDGSPQETQYF. In DNA, the CDR3 is TGTGCCAGCAGCTTGGACGGGTCCCCCCAAGAGACCCAGTACTTC.

This clonotype was found many times. The chain links TRBV20-1 to TRBJ2-7; TRBD1 matches 9 bases. Germline V gives CDR1 DFQATT, CDR2 SNEGSKA (reference sequence). CDR3 size: 14 residues. The V and J ends lost 2 bases and 4 bases, in that order; junction bases with no gene match: 6. The CDR3 here is CSARFDRGRYEQYF. As DNA, the CDR3 is TGCAGTGCTAGATTTGACAGGGGGAGGTACGAGCAGTACTTC.

This clonotype was seen only a few times. The chain combines TRBV20-1 with TRBJ2-4, with 13 bases fitting TRBD2. Germline-derived CDR1 and CDR2 are DFQATT and SNEGSKA (reference sequence). The J segment lost 8 bases and the V segment lost 3 bases, leaving 13 bases of the junction unmatched. The CDR3 sequence is 17 residues long. The chain's CDR3 is CSASSTSGRFSGDIQYF. The CDR3 DNA is TGCAGTGCTAGTTCGACTAGCGGGAGGTTTTCGGGCGACATTCAGTACTTC.

This clonotype turned up a few times. The rearrangement uses TRBV3-1 and TRBJ1-5; a weak D match, TRBD1 (6 bases). CDR1 is LGHDT and CDR2 is YNNKEL in the germline V gene (reference sequence). The CDR3 extends over 20 amino acids. Trimming stripped 0 bases from V and 0 bases from J, with 21 bases between. The CDR3 nucleotides read TGTGCCAGCAGCCAAGATCAAAGAGACAGGCAATGGAATAGCAATCAGCCCCAGCATTTT. It encodes CASSQDQRDRQWNSNQPQHF.

This clonotype was picked up one time. J is TRBJ2-3 and V is TRBV14, with D perhaps matching TRBD2 (5 bases). There are 13 residues in the CDR3. Between the trimmed V and J ends, which lost 4 bases and 4 bases, there was a span of 9 bases. Germline V lookup: CDR1 SGHDN, CDR2 FVKESK. CDR3 protein: CASSLLRADTQYF. In DNA, the CDR3 is TGTGCCAGCAGCCTTCTGAGGGCAGATACGCAGTATTTT. Variable domain in full (rest from reference TRBV14 and TRBJ2-3): EAGVTQFPSHSVIEKGQTVTLRCDPISGHDNLYWYRRVMGKEIKFLLHFVKESKQDESGMPNNRFLAERTGGTYSTLKVQPAELEDSGVYFCASSLLRADTQYFGPGTRLTVL.

At least ten counts were recorded for this clonotype. The chain combines TRBV12-3 or TRBV12-4 with TRBJ2-3; TRBD2 aligns across 13 bases. V gave up 6 bases and J gave up 2 bases; unmatched junction bases: 5. The CDR3 sequence is 16 residues long. This CDR3 is CASRTSGRGITDTQYF. The DNA of the CDR3 is TGTGCCAGCAGAACTAGCGGGAGGGGGATCACAGATACGCAGTATTTT.

This clonotype showed up many times. V and J are TRBV7-2 and TRBJ2-7; 8 nucleotides align to TRBD1. The CDR3 loop spans 15 amino acids. V was pared by 5 bases and J by 0 bases, with 6 bases of the junction left unmatched. CDR1 and CDR2 from the germline V gene are SGHTA and FQGNSA. CDR3 protein: CASSRTGTSSYEQYF. DNA of the CDR3: TGTGCCAGCAGCCGGACAGGGACCAGCTCCTACGAGCAGTACTTC.

CDR3 protein: CSVVRQGNTPHKDTQYF. DNA for the CDR3: TGCAGCGTTGTTCGGCAGGGGAATACTCCGCACAAAGATACGCAGTATTTT. The chain carries TRBV29-1 and TRBJ2-3; maybe TRBD1 (6 bases). The CDR3 extends over 17 amino acids. V lost 4 bases and J lost 5, with 25 bases in between. In germline, CDR1 is SQVTM, CDR2 ANQGSEA.

The sample holds many counts of this clonotype. The V and J genes are TRBV3-1 and TRBJ1-1; D is undetermined. Germline-derived CDR1 and CDR2 are LGHDT and YNNKEL (reference sequence). CDR3 length: 14 residues. Between the trimmed V and J ends, which lost 1 base and 1 base, there was a span of 7 bases. The CDR3: CASSQVGKNTEAFF. The CDR3 nucleotides are TGTGCCAGCAGCCAAGTGGGCAAGAACACTGAAGCTTTCTTT. Complete variable domain (other parts from reference TRBV3-1 and TRBJ1-1): DTAVSQTPKYLVTQMGNDKSIKCEQNLGHDTMYWYKQDSKKFLKIMFSYNNKELIINETVPNRFSPKSPDKAHLNLHINSLELGDSAVYFCASSQVGKNTEAFFGQGTRLTVV.

A note on this clonotype: A single base separates this from a much larger clone, so it may be a read error. The rearrangement joins TRBV19 to TRBJ2-7; 7 bases line up with TRBD2. CDR1 is LNHDA, CDR2 SQIVND, per germline (reference sequence). V gave up 3 bases and J gave up 3 bases; unmatched junction bases: 8. The CDR3 is made up of 15 amino acids. Here the CDR3 DNA reads TGTGCCAGTAGTATGAGCACTGGCGGGAGCTACGAGCAGTACTTC. Its protein product is CASSMSTGGSYEQYF.

This clonotype turned up a few times. This rearrangement joins TRBV6-1 to TRBJ1-2, with D uncertain. CDR1 and CDR2 from the germline V gene are MNHNS and SASEGT. The CDR3 spans 13 residues. Deletions cut 6 bases from V and 4 bases from J, with 12 bases between. DNA for the CDR3: TGTGCCAGCAGCATCGAAGGGCCCTATGGCTACACCTTC. As protein: CASSIEGPYGYTF.